The next 7 T cell receptor beta chains were all read from a single sample in a study of cytomegalovirus exposure and HLA in healthy donors. PCR amplification relied on 60 Vbeta primers (plus 13 Jbeta primers). Sequencing used immunoSEQ multiplex PCR; TCRdb keeps in-frame clones, though not all of them. Found here are roughly 190,000 clones, more than 65% of them singletons; the top ten hold approximately 3.1%. The sequencing input was PBMCs. The receptors stem from a woman aged 30 to 39 in good health and CMV-seropositive.

The chain has TRBV4-1 and TRBJ1-4, with D maybe TRBD1 (6 bases). Germline V gives CDR1 MGHRA, CDR2 YSYEKL. The CDR3 is 15 residues long. Between the trimmed V and J ends, which lost 1 base and 8 bases, there was a span of 14 bases. The CDR3 loop is CASSQVGGASEKLFF. CDR3 nucleotides: TGCGCCAGCAGCCAAGTAGGGGGGGCTAGCGAAAAACTGTTTTTT.

The V and J genes are TRBV7-2 and TRBJ2-7; TRBD2 matches 7 bases. V lost 0 bases, J lost 2 bases, and 7 bases stayed unmatched. There are 16 residues in the CDR3. Germline CDR1 and CDR2: SGHTA and FQGNSA. DNA of the CDR3: TGTGCCAGCAGCTTAGCCGGGGGAGGGCTCACCTACGAGCAGTACTTC. This codes for CASSLAGGGLTYEQYF.

The gene calls are TRBV9 and TRBJ1-1; D remains ambiguous. Per the germline V gene, CDR1 is SGDLS and CDR2 is YYNGEE. V was cut by 0 bases and J by 8 bases, with 11 bases left in between. CDR3 length: 13 residues. Here the CDR3 DNA reads TGTGCCAGCAGCGTAGACCCCGCTGGCGAAGCTTTCTTT. Its translation is CASSVDPAGEAFF.

The rearrangement uses TRBV6-5 and TRBJ1-5; D gene unclear. Trimming pared 7 bases from V and 3 bases from J, leaving 16 bases between. The CDR3 length is 15 residues. Looked up from germline, CDR1 is MNHEY and CDR2 is SVGAGI. The CDR3 protein is CASNKQSGNNQPQHF. CDR3 DNA sequence: TGTGCCAGCAATAAGCAGTCAGGTAACAATCAGCCCCAGCATTTT.

A few counts support this clone. The chain employs TRBV5-1 and TRBJ2-7; possibly TRBD2 for D (6 bases). Trimming left V 2 bases short and J 5 bases short, with 17 bases between. This CDR3 has 15 residues. Looked up from germline, CDR1 is SGHRS and CDR2 is YFSETQ. The DNA for the CDR3 is TGCGCCAGCAGCTTAGAGGAGGGAGGATCTCACGAGCAGTACTTC. It codes for CASSLEEGGSHEQYF.

This clone was counted only a few times. V and J are TRBV7-9 and TRBJ2-1, with TRBD2 identical over 8 bases. The CDR3 loop spans 17 amino acids. Germline V gene sequence: CDR1 SEHNR, CDR2 FQNEAQ (reference sequence). V lost 4 bases, J lost 6 bases, and 14 bases stayed unmatched. In DNA, the CDR3 is TGTGCCAGCAGCTCCTTCCTCGGGACTAGGAGTCGCAATGAGCAGTTCTTC. This gives the protein CASSSFLGTRSRNEQFF.

The chain employs TRBV19 and TRBJ1-1; D not certain. V lost 3 bases to trimming and J lost 0 bases, with 11 bases between them. This CDR3 has 15 residues. CDR1 and CDR2 from the germline V gene are LNHDA and SQIVND (reference sequence). In DNA form, the CDR3 reads TGTGCCAGTAGTATTTCCGAATACATGAACACTGAAGCTTTCTTT. This encodes CASSISEYMNTEAFF.